Listed here are 7 T cell receptor beta chains from one sample, sequenced in a study of T cells after yellow fever vaccination. TCRdb reanalysed the 5' RACE reads using MiXCR and keeps one entry per CDR3 protein. Of 68,000 or so distinct CDR3 sequences in the sample, under 8% are singletons; the top ten hold 37%. This specimen was CD8+ T cells sorted from PBMCs, taken roughly 45 days after the first yellow fever vaccination. The receptors derive from a young man who received the YFV17D yellow fever vaccine.

As concerns this clonotype: With a much larger clone just one base away, this may be a read error. The chain uses TRBV20-1 and TRBJ2-2; D gene ambiguous. The CDR3 totals 11 residues. CDR1 DFQATT and CDR2 SNEGSKA come from the germline V gene (reference sequence). The CDR3 DNA reads TGCACTGCTAGAGATGGCGGGGAGCTGTTTTTT. Encoded protein: CTARDGGELFF.

In this sample, this clonotype turned up a few times. The chain links TRBV4-2 to TRBJ1-4; the match to TRBD1 covers 7 bases. Germline V gene lookup returns CDR1 LGHNA and CDR2 YNFKEQ. V trimming: 1 base; J trimming: 4 bases; junction bases outside the gene matches: 15. This CDR3 region has 19 residues. Here the CDR3 reads CASSQALMTKTGINEKLFF. CDR3 nucleotides: TGTGCCAGCAGCCAAGCCCTCATGACAAAGACAGGGATTAATGAAAAACTGTTTTTT.

The chain combines TRBV3-1 with TRBJ2-3, with D unclear. V lost 1 base, J lost 3 bases, and 5 bases lay in between. CDR3 length equals 13 residues. CDR1 is LGHDT, CDR2 YNNKEL, per germline (reference sequence). CDR3 in amino acids: CASSQVRTDTQYF. CDR3 sequence (DNA): TGTGCCAGCAGCCAAGTAAGGACAGATACGCAGTATTTT.

This clonotype appeared many times. The chain recombines TRBV5-1 with TRBJ1-1; D perhaps matches TRBD1 (6 bases). In germline, CDR1 is SGHRS, CDR2 YFSETQ. The CDR3 is 13 residues long. V lost 5 bases, J lost 4 bases, and 12 bases lay in between. As DNA, the CDR3 is TGCGCCAGCAGACCTAGGGGGGGCACTGAAGCTTTCTTT. Protein product: CASRPRGGTEAFF.

This clonotype was found many times. This chain connects TRBV13 to TRBJ2-7; 10 positions match TRBD1. The CDR3 totals 17 residues. CDR1 PRHDT and CDR2 FYEKMQ come from the germline V gene (reference sequence). With V trimmed by 5 bases and J by 3 bases, 13 bases remained unmatched. CDR3 coding DNA: TGTGCCAGCAGCCCCCCCCGGACAGGGGGATTAGGCTACGAGCAGTACTTC. Protein: CASSPPRTGGLGYEQYF. The full variable domain, with the rest looked up from reference TRBV13 and TRBJ2-7, is AAGVIQSPRHLIKEKRETATLKCYPIPRHDTVYWYQQGPGQDPQFLISFYEKMQSDKGSIPDRFSAQQFSDYHSELNMSSLELGDSALYFCASSPPRTGGLGYEQYFGPGTRLTVT.

This clonotype was seen repeatedly, ten times or more. The chain uses TRBV7-2 and TRBJ2-3, with 9 bases that match TRBD1. V lost 2 bases, J lost 1 base, and 4 bases stayed unmatched. The CDR3 covers 16 residues. From germline, CDR1 is SGHTA and CDR2 FQGNSA. The CDR3 DNA is TGTGCCAGCAGCTTACCCCGGACAGGGGGCACAGATACGCAGTATTTT. Amino acids: CASSLPRTGGTDTQYF.

This clonotype was detected ten times or more. V usage is TRBV11-1 and J usage is TRBJ2-3, with 11 bases aligning to TRBD2. The J segment lost 3 bases and the V segment lost 5 bases, leaving 13 bases of the junction unmatched. The length of the CDR3 is 18 residues. CDR1 and CDR2 (germline): SGHAT, FQDESV (reference sequence). CDR3 nucleotides: TGTGCCAGCAGCCCTACCATCACTAGCGGGGGACCGACAGATACGCAGTATTTT. Its protein product is CASSPTITSGGPTDTQYF. The whole variable domain, filled in from reference TRBV11-1 and TRBJ2-3, reads EAEVAQSPRYKITEKSQAVAFWCDPISGHATLYWYRQILGQGPELLVQFQDESVVDDSQLPKDRFSAERLKGVDSTLKIQPAELGDSAMYLCASSPTITSGGPTDTQYFGPGTRLTVL.